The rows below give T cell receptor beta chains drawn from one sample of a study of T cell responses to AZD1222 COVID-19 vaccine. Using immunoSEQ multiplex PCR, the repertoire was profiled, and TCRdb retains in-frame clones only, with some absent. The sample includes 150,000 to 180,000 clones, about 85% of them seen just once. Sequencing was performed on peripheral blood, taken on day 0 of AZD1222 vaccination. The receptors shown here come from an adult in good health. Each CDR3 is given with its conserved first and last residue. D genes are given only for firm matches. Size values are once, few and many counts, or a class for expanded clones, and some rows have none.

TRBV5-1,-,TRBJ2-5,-,CASSLGSGRETQYF,TGCGCCAGCAGCTTGGGGTCCGGGCGCGAGACCCAGTACTTC
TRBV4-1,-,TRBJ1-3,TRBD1,CASSQGYGQGASSGNTIYF,TGCGCCAGCAGCCAAGGTTACGGACAGGGGGCTAGCTCTGGAAACACCATATATTTT
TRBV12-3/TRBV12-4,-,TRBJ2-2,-,CASNPGDTGELFF,TGTGCCAGCAACCCCGGGGACACCGGGGAGCTGTTTTTT
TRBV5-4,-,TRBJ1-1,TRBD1,CASSSGTGSMNTEAFF,TGTGCCAGCAGCTCCGGGACAGGGTCCATGAACACTGAAGCTTTCTTT
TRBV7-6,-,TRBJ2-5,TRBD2,CASSLGLAGTQETQYF,TGTGCCAGCAGCTTAGGACTAGCGGGGACCCAAGAGACCCAGTACTTC
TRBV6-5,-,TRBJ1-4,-,CASSPSGGGNEKLFF,TGTGCCAGCAGTCCGTCCGGCGGGGGAAATGAAAAACTGTTTTTT
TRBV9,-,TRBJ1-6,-,CASSVYRANSPLHF,TGTGCCAGCAGCGTCTACAGGGCGAATTCACCCCTCCACTTT
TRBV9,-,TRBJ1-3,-,CASTMGGGGNTIYF,TGTGCCAGCACTATGGGGGGTGGTGGAAACACCATATATTTT
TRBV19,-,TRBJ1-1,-,CASSKLTASEAFF,TGTGCCAGTAGTAAGTTGACAGCATCTGAAGCTTTCTTT
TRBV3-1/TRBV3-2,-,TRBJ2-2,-,CASSQEVVVVGGRTGELFF,TGTGCCAGCAGCCAAGAGGTCGTTGTGGTCGGGGGGCGGACCGGGGAGCTGTTTTTT
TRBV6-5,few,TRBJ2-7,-,CASIDGDLRNEQYF,TGTGCCAGCATCGATGGGGATTTGAGAAACGAGCAGTACTTC
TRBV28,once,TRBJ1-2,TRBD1,CASRDRVYGYTF,TGTGCCAGCCGGGACAGGGTCTATGGCTACACCTTC
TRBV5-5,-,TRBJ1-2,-,CASSSTGGYGYTF,TGTGCCAGCAGCTCCACCGGGGGTTATGGCTACACCTTC
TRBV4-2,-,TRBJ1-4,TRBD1,CASSQVAGTGGGEKLFF,TGTGCCAGCAGCCAAGTGGCGGGAACAGGGGGTGGCGAAAAACTGTTTTTT
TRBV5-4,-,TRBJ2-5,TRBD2,CASSTSGGALETQYF,TGTGCCAGTTCGACTAGCGGGGGGGCTTTGGAGACCCAGTACTTC
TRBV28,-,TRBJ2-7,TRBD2,CASSLLAGVTYEQYF,TGTGCCAGCAGTTTGTTAGCGGGGGTGACCTACGAGCAGTACTTC
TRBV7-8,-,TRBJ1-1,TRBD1,CASSLVRTGDSRNTEAFF,TGTGCCAGCAGCTTAGTACGGACAGGGGACTCGAGGAACACTGAAGCTTTCTTT
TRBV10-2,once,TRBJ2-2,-,CASSERGSGELFF,TGCGCCAGCAGTGAGCGAGGGTCCGGGGAGCTGTTTTTT
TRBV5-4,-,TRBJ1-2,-,CASSLGELTSYGYTF,TGTGCCAGCAGCTTGGGTGAATTAACCTCCTATGGCTACACCTTC
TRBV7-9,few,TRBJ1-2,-,CASSLDLLGGGYTF,TGTGCCAGCAGCTTAGATCTCCTAGGTGGCGGCTACACCTTC
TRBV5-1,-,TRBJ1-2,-,CASSPDRQYGYTF,TGCGCCAGCAGTCCCGACAGACAGTATGGCTACACCTTC
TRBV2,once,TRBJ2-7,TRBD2,CASSGISGGRDSYEQYF,TGTGCCAGCAGTGGTATTAGCGGGGGGCGAGACTCCTACGAGCAGTACTTC
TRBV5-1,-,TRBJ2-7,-,CASSLAPGGGTYEQYF,TGCGCCAGCAGCTTGGCCCCCGGTGGCGGCACCTACGAGCAGTACTTC
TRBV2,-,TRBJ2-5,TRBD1,CASRKDRAQETQYF,TGTGCCAGCCGAAAGGACAGGGCCCAAGAGACCCAGTACTTC
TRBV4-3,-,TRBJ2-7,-,CASSQYGGSYEQYF,TGCGCCAGCAGCCAATACGGGGGCTCCTACGAGCAGTACTTC
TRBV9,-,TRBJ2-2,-,CASSVTGDWAGELFF,TGTGCCAGCAGCGTAACGGGGGACTGGGCCGGGGAGCTGTTTTTT
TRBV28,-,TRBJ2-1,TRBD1,CASSSAGGQGANEQFF,TGTGCCAGCAGTTCCGCCGGGGGACAGGGGGCCAATGAGCAGTTCTTC
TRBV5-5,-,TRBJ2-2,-,CASSFDSLVTGELFF,TGTGCCAGCAGCTTCGACTCGCTAGTAACCGGGGAGCTGTTTTTT
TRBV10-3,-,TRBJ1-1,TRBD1,CAISQGVETEAFF,TGTGCCATCAGCCAGGGGGTCGAAACTGAAGCTTTCTTT
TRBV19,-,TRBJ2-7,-,CASSTQGQGSYEQYF,TGTGCCAGTAGTACCCAGGGGCAGGGTTCCTACGAGCAGTACTTC
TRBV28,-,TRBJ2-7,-,CATTGSSYEQYF,TGTGCCACCACAGGAAGCTCCTACGAGCAGTACTTC
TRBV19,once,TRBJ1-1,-,CASTPGGATVNTEAFF,TGTGCCAGTACCCCAGGAGGGGCCACAGTCAACACTGAAGCTTTCTTT
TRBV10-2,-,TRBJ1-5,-,CASSGSSVTQPQHF,TGCGCCAGCAGTGGCTCCTCTGTCACTCAGCCCCAGCATTTT